This is a list of T cell receptor beta chains from one sample in a study of shared clonotypes between healthy human individuals. TCRdb's table, derived via immunoSEQ multiplex PCR, lists solely in-frame clones and lacks some. The data contain 950,000 to 1,100,000 clones, about 77% of them singletons. The sequenced material came from memory CD4+ T cells sorted from blood. These receptors were collected from a young man in good health. Both conserved end residues are part of each CDR3. D genes are given only for firm matches. Clone size is given for some rows only: seen once, a few or many times, or a class if the clone is expanded.

J | size | V | D | CDR3 | DNA
TRBJ2-7 | - | TRBV6-6 | TRBD1 | CASSYFGTGAEQYF | TGTGCCAGCAGTTATTTCGGGACAGGGGCCGAGCAGTACTTC
TRBJ2-2 | - | TRBV7-3 | - | CASSPFANTGELFF | TGTGCCAGCAGTCCCTTTGCGAACACCGGGGAGCTGTTTTTT
TRBJ1-2 | - | TRBV18 | - | CASSPPLTVNYGYTF | TGTGCCAGCTCACCCCCTTTGACGGTTAACTATGGCTACACCTTC
TRBJ2-3 | - | TRBV29-1 | TRBD2 | CSGIPGLNTDTQYF | TGCAGCGGGATTCCGGGACTAAACACAGATACGCAGTATTTT
TRBJ1-6 | - | TRBV7-9 | - | CASSLGSPGRVDSPLHF | TGTGCCAGCAGCTTAGGATCCCCAGGGCGTGTTGATTCACCCCTCCACTTT
TRBJ2-2 | few | TRBV7-2 | - | CASSLGAVGGELFF | TGTGCCAGCAGCTTAGGGGCGGTTGGCGGGGAGCTGTTTTTT
TRBJ2-3 | once | TRBV5-4 | - | CASSPDRVSTDTQYF | TGTGCCAGCAGCCCGGACCGGGTAAGCACAGATACGCAGTATTTT
TRBJ2-1 | - | TRBV14 | - | CASSVRGEQFF | TGTGCCAGCAGCGTTAGGGGGGAGCAGTTCTTC
TRBJ1-1 | - | TRBV11-2 | - | CASSRTGSPEAFF | TGTGCCAGCAGCCGAACAGGGTCGCCTGAAGCTTTCTTT
TRBJ2-4 | - | TRBV7-2 | - | CASSLGTLAKNIQYF | TGTGCCAGCAGCTTAGGTACACTAGCCAAAAACATTCAGTACTTC
TRBJ2-3 | few | TRBV5-6 | - | CASSLRGVSGADTQYF | TGTGCCAGCAGCTTGCGTGGGGTCTCGGGCGCAGATACGCAGTATTTT
TRBJ2-2 | - | TRBV4-1 | - | CASSQPGRSNTGELFF | TGCGCCAGCAGCCAACCGGGCCGATCCAACACCGGGGAGCTGTTTTTT
TRBJ1-5 | - | TRBV30 | - | CAWTVDNQPQHF | TGTGCCTGGACCGTAGACAACCAGCCCCAGCATTTT
TRBJ1-2 | once | TRBV9 | - | CASSTSGNSYGYTF | TGTGCCAGCAGCACCTCAGGGAATTCCTATGGCTACACCTTC
TRBJ1-6 | - | TRBV5-6 | - | CASGTPVNSPLHF | TGTGCCAGCGGAACACCGGTAAATTCACCCCTCCACTTT
TRBJ2-1 | - | TRBV6-5 | TRBD2 | CASSRGGAYNEQFF | TGTGCCAGCAGTCGCGGGGGGGCCTACAATGAGCAGTTCTTC
TRBJ2-3 | - | TRBV7-9 | - | CASSGGEGGQTDTQYF | TGTGCCAGCAGCGGCGGGGAGGGGGGGCAGACAGATACGCAGTATTTT
TRBJ1-3 | - | TRBV19 | - | CASSPRAGAGDTIYF | TGTGCCAGTAGTCCTCGGGCAGGGGCAGGTGACACCATATATTTT
TRBJ1-5 | - | TRBV6-1 | - | CASTGGRGNQPQHF | TGTGCCAGCACTGGGGGCAGGGGCAATCAGCCCCAGCATTTT
TRBJ2-1 | - | TRBV5-4 | - | CASSSPRRGGYNEQFF | TGTGCCAGCAGCTCGCCCCGCAGGGGTGGCTACAATGAGCAGTTCTTC
TRBJ1-2 | - | TRBV30 | - | CAWSPGQNYGYTF | TGTGCCTGGAGTCCCGGACAGAACTATGGCTACACCTTC
TRBJ1-5 | - | TRBV28 | TRBD1 | CASRYTGTGVGQPQHF | TGTGCCAGCAGGTATACCGGGACAGGGGTGGGTCAGCCCCAGCATTTT
TRBJ2-7 | few | TRBV4-1 | TRBD2 | CASSQDGLAAEQYF | TGCGCCAGCAGCCAAGACGGTCTAGCGGCCGAGCAGTACTTC
TRBJ2-5 | - | TRBV7-6 | TRBD2 | CASSSLEAGMETQYF | TGTGCCAGCAGCTCCCTTGAAGCGGGAATGGAGACCCAGTACTTC
TRBJ1-3 | - | TRBV6-1 | - | CASSASAVSGNTIYF | TGTGCCAGCAGTGCCTCAGCAGTCTCTGGAAACACCATATATTTT
TRBJ2-7 | few | TRBV5-4 | TRBD1 | CASSLDRYSYEQYF | TGTGCCAGCAGCCTGGACAGGTACTCCTACGAGCAGTACTTC
TRBJ2-3 | - | TRBV19 | - | CASSNRRADTQYF | TGTGCCAGTAGTAACCGACGGGCAGATACGCAGTATTTT
TRBJ1-4 | - | TRBV30 | - | CAWSSQDKTFNEKLFF | TGTGCCTGGAGTTCCCAGGACAAGACTTTTAATGAAAAACTGTTTTTT
TRBJ1-1 | - | TRBV25-1 | TRBD1 | CASSELDRGTEAFF | TGTGCCAGCAGTGAACTTGACAGGGGTACTGAAGCTTTCTTT
TRBJ2-3 | - | TRBV7-9 | - | CASSLGLLGTDTQYF | TGTGCCAGCAGCTTGGGGCTTTTGGGCACAGATACGCAGTATTTT
TRBJ2-7 | - | TRBV9 | TRBD2 | CASSPNPPGTTYEQYF | TGTGCCAGCAGCCCTAATCCCCCCGGGACTACCTACGAGCAGTACTTC
TRBJ1-6 | few | TRBV5-1 | - | CASSLEGREGLTLHF | TGCGCCAGCAGCTTAGAGGGGAGGGAAGGCCTCACCCTCCACTTT
TRBJ1-5 | - | TRBV19 | TRBD1 | CASRGQGAFGNQPQHF | TGTGCCAGTAGGGGACAGGGGGCATTTGGCAATCAGCCCCAGCATTTT
TRBJ1-3 | once | TRBV30 | - | CAWSVSFSGNTIYF | TGTGCCTGGAGTGTATCGTTCTCTGGAAACACCATATATTTT
TRBJ1-5 | few | TRBV6-5 | - | CASSTTGYSNQPQHF | TGTGCCAGCAGTACTACAGGTTATAGCAATCAGCCCCAGCATTTT